The sequence of this TCR beta chain was determined in a study of PD-L1 blockade in urothelial cancer. Across the study: Counts from blood samples showed a median of 141,255 T cells. Broader study findings: At the 3-week point, tumor-associated blood clones expanded more in durable-benefit patients.

Points on this clone: The antigen remains undetermined.

V lost 0 bases and J lost 0, with 13 bases in between. The CDR3 has 18 amino acids. Germline CDR1 SGHTS, CDR2 YDEGEE. Synthetic analogs of TCR templates were spiked into every PCR. Sequencing used immunoSEQ multiplex PCR; TCRdb keeps in-frame clones, though not all of them. Altogether 50,000 or so clones are present, 86% being singletons, with the ten largest covering 16%. The gene calls are TRBV5-8 and TRBJ1-6, with D perhaps TRBD1 (5 bases). The material sequenced was PBMCs, taken around atezolizumab (anti-PD-L1) treatment. The origin of this receptor is a man aged 55 to 70 with urothelial cancer. The CDR3 bases are TGTGCCAGCAGCTTGGTCTCAGGGTATGGCTCCTATAATTCACCCCTCCACTTT. Translation: CASSLVSGYGSYNSPLHF.